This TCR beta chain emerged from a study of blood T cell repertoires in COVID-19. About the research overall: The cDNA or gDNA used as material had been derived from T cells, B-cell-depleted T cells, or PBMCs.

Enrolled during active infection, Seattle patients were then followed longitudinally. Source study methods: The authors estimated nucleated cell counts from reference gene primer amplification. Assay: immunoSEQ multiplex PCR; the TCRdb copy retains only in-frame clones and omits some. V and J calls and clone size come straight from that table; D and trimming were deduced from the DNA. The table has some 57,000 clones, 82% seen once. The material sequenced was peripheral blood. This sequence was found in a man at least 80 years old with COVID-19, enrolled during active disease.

CDR3 in DNA: TGTGCCAGCAGCTCACGGACAGGGGCCGAAAAACTGTTTTTT. Translation gives CASSSRTGAEKLFF. This sequence joins TRBV7-9 and TRBJ1-4, with 9 nucleotides matching TRBD1. The length of the CDR3 is 14 residues. With V trimmed by 4 bases and J by 8 bases, 5 bases remained unmatched. CDR1 SEHNR and CDR2 FQNEAQ come from the germline V gene (reference sequence).